This T cell receptor beta chain is from a study of molecular identifiers for immune sequencing clone quantification (dated by TCRdb to the late 2010s). In the study overall: For a replicate experiment, RNA from 20,000 or 100,000 naive CD8 T cells was divided into five aliquots, and four of the five aliquots were sequenced. CD8 T cells were used in a methods study to benchmark molecular-identifier clustering-based TCR repertoire sequencing (MIDCIRS) and TCR RNA copy counting.

As regards this clonotype: Its antigen remains unidentified. Base quality data are lacking; no much larger clone is found one base away.

In the germline V gene (reference sequence), CDR1 corresponds to LGHDT and CDR2 to YNNKEL. The trim is 4 bases for V and 7 bases for J, with a gap of 20 bases between the germline ends. Measured from the cysteine to the phenylalanine, the CDR3 is 15 residues long. The DNA shown is the 45-base CDR3, in frame from base 1. Points the paper makes about the study in general: Approximately 3 recovered TCR RNA copies per cell were obtained by modeling, versus roughly 9.7 by digital PCR, implying a capture efficiency of approximately 27%. In CMV-specific effector cells, over 97% of molecules were held by clones above 20 RNA copies, whereas under 1% of molecules were held by such clones in naive cells. A single cell's worth of spiked-in Jurkat TCR RNA was reported detectable even among about 1.1 million naive CD8 T cells. Spiked-in Jurkat TCR RNA (approximately 10 copies' worth), which is not part of the donor repertoire, was contained in the naive libraries. When barcode sub-clustering was not used, chimeric consensus sequences inflated TCR diversity, with chimeras reaching as high as 47%. The sizes of highly expanded clones could end up underestimated when identical TCR molecules share a barcode.

Libraries of naive CD8 T cells were built from anywhere between roughly 19,000 and 1,000,000 sorted cells, with 10%, 30% or 50% of the purified RNA used. On a BD FACSAria II, naive CD8 T cells were FACS-sorted as CD8+CD4-CCR7+CD45RA+ and collected into RLT Plus buffer. To test detection sensitivity, Jurkat RNA equal to approximately 10 TCR copies was added to samples of about 19,000-1,100,000 naive CD8 T cells. Enrichment of CD8 T cells was performed with RosetteSep CD8+ T Cell Enrichment Cocktail and Ficoll-Paque, after which ACK red cell lysis was carried out. The library came from PCR. TCRdb lists the instrument as NextSeq 500. Preparation of bulk TCR libraries followed a previously described approach, with the TCR primers listed in Table S5. The Qiagen AllPrep DNA/RNA kit was used to purify total RNA. Reads from multiple sequencing runs of the same library were pooled before analysis. On the study's bioinformatics: Reads were retained only if their TCR constant sequence matched exactly, and those retained reads were trimmed to 150 nt and grouped according to their 12-nt molecular barcodes. Reads inside each barcode group were sub-clustered using a 15% Levenshtein threshold, and a quality-weighted consensus sequence was constructed for each RNA molecule. Non-functional sequences were excluded, and lower-count sequences lying one edit away from another sequence were also excluded. Based on a fit of two negative binomial distributions, barcode sub-clusters having less than 20% of the maximum read count were discarded. TCRdb ran its own pipeline on the public reads, namely fastp trimming at Q25 and MiXCR clone calling, and kept in-frame beta chains. Rows merge per CDR3 protein into single entries with the most common DNA and genes. The V and J calls and clone size are TCRdb's, not the authors'. The sample profile shows under 350,000 distinct CDR3 sequences; roughly 23% of them were found once. 0.65% to 0.95% of the sample belongs to the ten largest clones.

The chain is made from TRBV3-1 and TRBJ2-7, with TRBD2 tentatively as D gene (6 bases match). The source material was naive CD8+ T cells from blood, with Jurkat cell RNA spiked in. This sample's cell subset or site label indicates: FACS-sorted CD8+CD4-CCR7+CD45RA+ naive T cells. The TCR comes from a human donor in good health. Some libraries in this study had Jurkat cell RNA spiked in. Here the CDR3 is given as CASSRGTDHLREQYF. The nucleotide sequence reads as follows: TGTGCCAGCAGCCGGGGGACTGACCATTTACGGGAGCAGTACTTC.